Listed here is a single TCR beta chain. This entry comes from a study of control samples from healthy donors and cancer patients. Libraries were prepared by immunoSEQ multiplex PCR; TCRdb keeps only in-frame clonotypes and omits some of them. The sample has some 77,000 clones, 85% to 90% seen once. The CDR3 length is 15 residues. Germline values: CDR1 MDHEN, CDR2 SYDVKM. V dropped 3 bases and J dropped 5 bases, with 14 bases sitting between them. This clonotype was sampled from a woman aged 60-70 years in good health. The chain recombines TRBV28 with TRBJ2-1, with D tentatively TRBD1 (6 bases). Specimen: blood. In nucleotides, the CDR3 is TGTGCCAGCAGTTTCGTCAGGGGCGTTCACAATGAGCAGTTCTTC. This sequence encodes CASSFVRGVHNEQFF.